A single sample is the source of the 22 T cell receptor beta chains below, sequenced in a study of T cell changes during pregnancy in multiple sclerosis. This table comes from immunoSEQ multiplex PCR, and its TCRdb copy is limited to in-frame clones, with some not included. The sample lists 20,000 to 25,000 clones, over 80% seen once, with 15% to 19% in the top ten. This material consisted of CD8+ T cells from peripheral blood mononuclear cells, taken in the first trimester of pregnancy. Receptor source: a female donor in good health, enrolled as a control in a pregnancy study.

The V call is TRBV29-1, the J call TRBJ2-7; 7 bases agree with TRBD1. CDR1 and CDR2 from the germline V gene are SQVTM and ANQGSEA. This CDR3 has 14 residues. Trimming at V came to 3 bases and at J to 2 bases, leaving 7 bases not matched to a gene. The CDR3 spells CSVETGSTTYEQYF. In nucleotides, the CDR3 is TGCAGCGTTGAGACAGGGTCCACCACCTACGAGCAGTACTTC.

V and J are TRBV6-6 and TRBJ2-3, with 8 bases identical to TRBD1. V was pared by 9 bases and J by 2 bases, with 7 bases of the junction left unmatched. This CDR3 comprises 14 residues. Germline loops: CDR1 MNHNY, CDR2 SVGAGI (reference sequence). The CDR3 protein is CASTGTGPTDTQYF. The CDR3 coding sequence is TGTGCCAGTACCGGGACAGGACCCACAGATACGCAGTATTTT.

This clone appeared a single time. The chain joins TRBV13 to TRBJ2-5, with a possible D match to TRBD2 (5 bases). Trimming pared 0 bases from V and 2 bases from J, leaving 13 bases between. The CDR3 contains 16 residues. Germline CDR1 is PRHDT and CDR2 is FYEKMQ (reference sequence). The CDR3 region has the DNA TGTGCCAGCAGCTTAGGACGGAGTGGAGGACAAGAGACCCAGTACTTC. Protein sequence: CASSLGRSGGQETQYF.

CDR3: CASSPLGRNGSSYEQYF. CDR3 coding DNA: TGTGCCAGCTCACCCCTCGGTCGGAACGGGAGCTCCTACGAGCAGTACTTC. The chain carries TRBV18 and TRBJ2-7; weak D call: TRBD2 (6 bases). This CDR3 comprises 17 residues. Germline assignment: CDR1 KGHSH and CDR2 LQKENI. V lost 3 bases and J lost 0, with 18 bases in between.

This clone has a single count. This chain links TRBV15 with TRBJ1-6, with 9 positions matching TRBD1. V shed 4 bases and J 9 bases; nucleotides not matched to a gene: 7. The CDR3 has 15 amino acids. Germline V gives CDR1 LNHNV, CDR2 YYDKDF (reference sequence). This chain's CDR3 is CATSIGTGPGSPLHF. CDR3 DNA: TGTGCCACCAGCATCGGGACAGGGCCGGGTTCACCCCTCCACTTT. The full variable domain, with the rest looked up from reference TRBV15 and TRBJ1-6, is DAMVIQNPRYQVTQFGKPVTLSCSQTLNHNVMYWYQQKSSQAPKLLFHYYDKDFNNEADTPDNFQSRRPNTSFCFLDIRSPGLGDTAMYLCATSIGTGPGSPLHFGNGTRLTVT.

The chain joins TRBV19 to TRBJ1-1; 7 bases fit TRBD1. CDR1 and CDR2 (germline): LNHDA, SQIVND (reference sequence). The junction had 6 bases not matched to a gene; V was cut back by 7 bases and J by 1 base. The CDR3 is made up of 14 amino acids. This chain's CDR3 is CASTYRGGNTEAFF. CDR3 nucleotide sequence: TGTGCCAGTACCTACAGGGGTGGGAACACTGAAGCTTTCTTT.

CDR3 in amino acids: CASSFLGTGETEAFF. CDR3 sequence (DNA): TGTGCCAGCAGCTTCCTTGGAACAGGGGAAACTGAAGCTTTCTTT. This sequence joins TRBV7-9 and TRBJ1-1; 7 nucleotides match TRBD1. This CDR3 contains 15 residues. The trim removed 3 bases at V and 5 bases at J, leaving 9 bases unmatched. Germline V gene lookup returns CDR1 SEHNR and CDR2 FQNEAQ (reference sequence).

The CDR3, as DNA: TGCAGCGTTCGGGTAGATAGCAATCAGCCCCAGCATTTT. Residues: CSVRVDSNQPQHF. The chain recombines TRBV29-1 with TRBJ1-5, with D uncertain. The length of the CDR3 is 13 residues. The germline gives CDR1 SQVTM, CDR2 ANQGSEA. The germline V and J ends were trimmed by 5 bases and 0 bases, with 8 bases remaining between them.

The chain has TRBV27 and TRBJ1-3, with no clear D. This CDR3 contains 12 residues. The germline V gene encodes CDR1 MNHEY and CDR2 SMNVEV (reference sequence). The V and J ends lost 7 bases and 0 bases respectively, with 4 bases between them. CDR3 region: CASTVSGNTIYF. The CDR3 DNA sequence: TGTGCCAGCACCGTCTCTGGAAACACCATATATTTT.

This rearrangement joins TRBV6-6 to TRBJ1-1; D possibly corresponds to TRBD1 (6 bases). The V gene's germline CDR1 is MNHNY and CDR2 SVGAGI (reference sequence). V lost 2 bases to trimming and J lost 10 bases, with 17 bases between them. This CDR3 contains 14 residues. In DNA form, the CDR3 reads TGTGCCAGCAGTTACACCAGGGGCGCCGAATCAGCTTTCTTT. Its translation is CASSYTRGAESAFF.

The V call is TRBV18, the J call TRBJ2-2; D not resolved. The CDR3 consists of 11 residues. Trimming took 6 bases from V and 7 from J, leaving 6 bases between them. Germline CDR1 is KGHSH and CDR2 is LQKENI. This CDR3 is CASSYNGELFF. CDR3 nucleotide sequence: TGTGCCAGCTCGTACAACGGGGAGCTGTTTTTT. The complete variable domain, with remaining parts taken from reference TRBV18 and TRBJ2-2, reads NAGVMQNPRHLVRRRGQEARLRCSPMKGHSHVYWYRQLPEEGLKFMVYLQKENIIDESGMPKERFSAEFPKEGPSILRIQQVVRGDSAAYFCASSYNGELFFGEGSRLTVL.

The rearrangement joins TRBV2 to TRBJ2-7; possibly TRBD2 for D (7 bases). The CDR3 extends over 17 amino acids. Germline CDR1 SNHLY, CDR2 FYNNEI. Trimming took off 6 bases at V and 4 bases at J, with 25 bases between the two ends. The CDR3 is CASRDLRGGSDPYEQYF. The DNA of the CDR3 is TGTGCCAGCAGGGATCTAAGGGGGGGGTCCGATCCTTACGAGCAGTACTTC.

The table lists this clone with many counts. For the CDR3, the DNA is TGTGCCTGGAGGAGACTAGCGGGAGATGTGGAAGAGCAGTACTTC. Protein: CAWRRLAGDVEEQYF. This chain connects TRBV30 to TRBJ2-7, with 12 bases identical to TRBD2. V lost 3 bases and J lost 7; bases outside the gene matches: 10. CDR3 length: 15 residues. Germline CDR1 reads GTSNPN; CDR2 reads SVGIG (reference sequence).

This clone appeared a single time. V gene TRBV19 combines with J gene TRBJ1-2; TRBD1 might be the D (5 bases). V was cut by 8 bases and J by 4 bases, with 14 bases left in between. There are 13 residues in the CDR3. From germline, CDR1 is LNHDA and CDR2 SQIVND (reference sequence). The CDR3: CASFGGSSYGYTF. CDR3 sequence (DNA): TGTGCCAGTTTCGGGGGGTCCAGCTATGGCTACACCTTC.

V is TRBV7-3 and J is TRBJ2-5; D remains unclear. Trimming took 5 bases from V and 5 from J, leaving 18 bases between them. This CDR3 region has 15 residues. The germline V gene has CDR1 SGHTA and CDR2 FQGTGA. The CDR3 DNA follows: TGTGCCAGCAGCCCAGACCCGTCCGACGGGGAGACCCAGTACTTC. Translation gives CASSPDPSDGETQYF.

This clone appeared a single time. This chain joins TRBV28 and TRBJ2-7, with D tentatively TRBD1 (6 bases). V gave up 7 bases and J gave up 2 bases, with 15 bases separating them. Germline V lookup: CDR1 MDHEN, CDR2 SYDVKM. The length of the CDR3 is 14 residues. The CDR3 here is CASIPWGQAYEQYF. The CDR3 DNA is TGTGCCAGCATACCCTGGGGGCAGGCCTACGAGCAGTACTTC.

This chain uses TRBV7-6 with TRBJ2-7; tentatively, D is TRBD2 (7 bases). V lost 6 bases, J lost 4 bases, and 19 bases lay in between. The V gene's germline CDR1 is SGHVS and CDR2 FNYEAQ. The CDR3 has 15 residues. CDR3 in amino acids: CASSRGGGEAYEQYF. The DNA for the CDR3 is TGTGCCAGCAGTAGAGGAGGGGGGGAGGCATACGAGCAGTACTTC.

This CDR3 is CASSPKPDSQETQYF. CDR3 DNA: TGTGCCAGCAGCCCGAAACCTGACAGTCAAGAGACCCAGTACTTC. The rearrangement joins TRBV5-6 to TRBJ2-5, with a possible D match to TRBD1 (5 bases). V was clipped by 4 bases and J by 2 bases, with 15 bases between them. The CDR3 spans 15 residues. Germline-derived CDR1 and CDR2 are SGHDT and YYEEEE.

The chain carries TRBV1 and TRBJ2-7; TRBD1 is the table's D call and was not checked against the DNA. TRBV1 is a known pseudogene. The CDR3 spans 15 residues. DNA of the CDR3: TGCACCAGCAGCCAACCACAGGGTCACTCCTACGAGCAGTACTTC. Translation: CTSSQPQGHSYEQYF.

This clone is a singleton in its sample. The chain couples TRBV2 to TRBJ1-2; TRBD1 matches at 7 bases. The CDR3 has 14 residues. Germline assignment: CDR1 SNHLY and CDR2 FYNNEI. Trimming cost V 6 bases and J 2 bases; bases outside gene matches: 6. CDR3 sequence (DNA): TGTGCCAGCAGAGCACAGGGGAGGAACTATGGCTACACCTTC. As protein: CASRAQGRNYGYTF.

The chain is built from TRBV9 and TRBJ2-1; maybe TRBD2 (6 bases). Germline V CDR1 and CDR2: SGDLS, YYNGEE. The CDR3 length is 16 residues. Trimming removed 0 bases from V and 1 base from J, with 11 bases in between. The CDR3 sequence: CASSVGSGVSYNEQFF. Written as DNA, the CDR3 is TGTGCCAGCAGCGTAGGATCGGGAGTATCCTACAATGAGCAGTTCTTC.

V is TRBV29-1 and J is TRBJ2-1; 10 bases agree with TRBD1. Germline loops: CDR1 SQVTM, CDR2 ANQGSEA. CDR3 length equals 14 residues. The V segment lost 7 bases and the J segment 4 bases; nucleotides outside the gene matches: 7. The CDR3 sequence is CSAMTGGTYNEQFF. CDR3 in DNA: TGCAGCGCAATGACAGGGGGCACGTACAATGAGCAGTTCTTC.